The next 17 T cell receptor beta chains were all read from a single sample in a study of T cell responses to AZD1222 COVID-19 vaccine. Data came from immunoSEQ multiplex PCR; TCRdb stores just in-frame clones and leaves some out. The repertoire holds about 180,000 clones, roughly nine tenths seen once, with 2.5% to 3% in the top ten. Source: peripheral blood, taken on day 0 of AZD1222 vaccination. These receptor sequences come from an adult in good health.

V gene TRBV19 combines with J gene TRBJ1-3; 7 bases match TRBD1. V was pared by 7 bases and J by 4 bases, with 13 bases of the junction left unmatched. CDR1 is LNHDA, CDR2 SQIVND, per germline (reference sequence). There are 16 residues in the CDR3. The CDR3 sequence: CASTLTGTTGGNTIYF. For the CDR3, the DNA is TGTGCCAGTACCCTGACAGGGACCACTGGAGGAAACACCATATATTTT.

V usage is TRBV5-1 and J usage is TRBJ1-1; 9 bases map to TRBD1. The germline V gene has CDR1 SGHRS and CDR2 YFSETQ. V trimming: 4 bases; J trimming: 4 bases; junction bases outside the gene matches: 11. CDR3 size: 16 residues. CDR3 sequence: CASSIKGQGPGTEAFF. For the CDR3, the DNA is TGCGCCAGCAGCATCAAAGGACAGGGGCCGGGCACTGAAGCTTTCTTT.

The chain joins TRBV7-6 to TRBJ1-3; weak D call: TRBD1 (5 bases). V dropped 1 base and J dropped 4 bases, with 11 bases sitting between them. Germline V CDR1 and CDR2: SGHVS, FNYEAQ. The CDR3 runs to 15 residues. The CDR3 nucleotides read TGTGCCAGCAGCTTAGGACCCGGGGCGGGAAACACCATATATTTT. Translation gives CASSLGPGAGNTIYF.

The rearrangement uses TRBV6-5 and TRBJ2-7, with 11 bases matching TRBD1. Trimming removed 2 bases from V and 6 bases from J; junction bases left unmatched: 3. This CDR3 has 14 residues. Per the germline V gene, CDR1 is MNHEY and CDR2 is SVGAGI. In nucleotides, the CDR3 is TGTGCCAGCAGTTACCCCGGGACAGGGGGCGAGCAGTACTTC. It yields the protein CASSYPGTGGEQYF.

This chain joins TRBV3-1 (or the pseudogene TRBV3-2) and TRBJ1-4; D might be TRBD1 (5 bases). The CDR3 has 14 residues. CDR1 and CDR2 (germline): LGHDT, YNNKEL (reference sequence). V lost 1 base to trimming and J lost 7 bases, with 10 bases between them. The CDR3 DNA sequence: TGTGCCAGCAGCCAAGCGGGGGGTGGTGAAAAACTGTTTTTT. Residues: CASSQAGGGEKLFF.

In DNA, the CDR3 is TGTGCCAGCAGCTCTTTCTCCGGGAGTGGCTACACCTTC. Amino acid sequence: CASSSFSGSGYTF. The chain carries TRBV12-3 or TRBV12-4 and TRBJ1-2; D uncertain. This CDR3 spans 13 amino acids. V lost 6 bases and J lost 7, with 15 bases in between.

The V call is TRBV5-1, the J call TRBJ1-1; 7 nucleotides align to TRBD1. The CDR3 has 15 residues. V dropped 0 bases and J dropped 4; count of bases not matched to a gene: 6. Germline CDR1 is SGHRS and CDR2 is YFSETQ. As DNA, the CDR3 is TGCGCCAGCAGCTTGGTAGGGCAGGGGGGCACTGAAGCTTTCTTT. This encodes CASSLVGQGGTEAFF. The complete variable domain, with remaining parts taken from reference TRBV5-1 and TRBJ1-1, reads KAGVTQTPRYLIKTRGQQVTLSCSPISGHRSVSWYQQTPGQGLQFLFEYFSETQRNKGNFPGRFSGRQFSNSRSEMNVSTLELGDSALYLCASSLVGQGGTEAFFGQGTRLTVV.

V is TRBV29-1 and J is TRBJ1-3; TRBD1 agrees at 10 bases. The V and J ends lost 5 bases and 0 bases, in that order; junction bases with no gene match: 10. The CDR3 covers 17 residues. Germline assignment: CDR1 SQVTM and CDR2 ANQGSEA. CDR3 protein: CSVSARGTGVSGNTIYF. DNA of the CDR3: TGCAGCGTTTCGGCTCGAGGGACAGGGGTCTCTGGAAACACCATATATTTT. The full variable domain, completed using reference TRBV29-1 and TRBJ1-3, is SAVISQKPSRDICQRGTSLTIQCQVDSQVTMMFWYRQQPGQSLTLIATANQGSEATYESGFVIDKFPISRPNLTFSTLTVSNMSPEDSSIYLCSVSARGTGVSGNTIYFGEGSWLTVV.

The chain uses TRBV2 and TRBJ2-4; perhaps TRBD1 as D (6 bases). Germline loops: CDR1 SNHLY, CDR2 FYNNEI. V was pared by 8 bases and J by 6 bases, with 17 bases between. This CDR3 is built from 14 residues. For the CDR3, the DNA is TGTGCCAGCGGAGAAAACAGGGTGGGAAACATTCAGTACTTC. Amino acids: CASGENRVGNIQYF.

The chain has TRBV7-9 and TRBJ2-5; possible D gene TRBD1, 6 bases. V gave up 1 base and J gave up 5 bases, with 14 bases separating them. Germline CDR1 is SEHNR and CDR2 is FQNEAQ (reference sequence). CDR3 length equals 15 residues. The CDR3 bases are TGTGCCAGCAGCTTAGTAGGCAGGGGTGAGGAGACCCAGTACTTC. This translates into CASSLVGRGEETQYF.

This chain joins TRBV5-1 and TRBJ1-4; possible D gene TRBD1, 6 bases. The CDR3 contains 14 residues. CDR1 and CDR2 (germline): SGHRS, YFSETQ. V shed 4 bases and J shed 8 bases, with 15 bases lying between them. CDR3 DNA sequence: TGCGCCAGCAGCGAACAGGGAATGGGCGAAAAACTGTTTTTT. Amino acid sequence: CASSEQGMGEKLFF.

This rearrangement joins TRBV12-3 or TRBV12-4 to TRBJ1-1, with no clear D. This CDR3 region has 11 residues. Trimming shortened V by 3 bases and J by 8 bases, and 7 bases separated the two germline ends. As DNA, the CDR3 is TGTGCCAGCAGTTTCGCCGCCGAAGCTTTCTTT. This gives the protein CASSFAAEAFF.

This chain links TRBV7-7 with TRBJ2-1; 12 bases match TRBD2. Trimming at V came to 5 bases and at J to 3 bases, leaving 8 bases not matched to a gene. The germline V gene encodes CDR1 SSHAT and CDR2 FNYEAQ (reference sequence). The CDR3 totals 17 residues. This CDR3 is CASSPQEGLAGYNEQFF. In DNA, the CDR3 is TGTGCCAGCAGCCCCCAGGAGGGACTAGCGGGCTACAATGAGCAGTTCTTC.

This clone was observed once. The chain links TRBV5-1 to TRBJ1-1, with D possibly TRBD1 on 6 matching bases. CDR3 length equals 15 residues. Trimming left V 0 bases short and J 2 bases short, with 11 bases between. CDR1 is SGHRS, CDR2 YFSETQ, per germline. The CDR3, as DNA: TGCGCCAGCAGCTTGGAAGGGGACAAAAACACTGAAGCTTTCTTT. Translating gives CASSLEGDKNTEAFF.

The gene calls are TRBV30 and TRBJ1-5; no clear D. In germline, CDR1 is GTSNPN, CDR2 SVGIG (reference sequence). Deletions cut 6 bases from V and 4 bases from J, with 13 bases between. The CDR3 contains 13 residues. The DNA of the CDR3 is TGTGCCTGTCGTGGGGTGGCAAATCAGCCCCAGCATTTT. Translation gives CACRGVANQPQHF.

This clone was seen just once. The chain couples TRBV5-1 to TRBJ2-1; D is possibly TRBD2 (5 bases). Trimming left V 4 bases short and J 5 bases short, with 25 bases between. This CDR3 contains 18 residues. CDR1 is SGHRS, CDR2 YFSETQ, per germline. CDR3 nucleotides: TGCGCCAGCAGCAACGGTTTGAGCAGCGGACCCGACCACAATGAGCAGTTCTTC. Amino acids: CASSNGLSSGPDHNEQFF.

The CDR3 region is CSVEGDRVGGYTF. CDR3 DNA sequence: TGCAGCGTTGAAGGTGACAGGGTCGGTGGCTACACCTTC. The chain employs TRBV29-1 and TRBJ1-2; 7 positions agree with TRBD1. V shed 1 base and J 7 bases; nucleotides not matched to a gene: 6. Germline V gene data show CDR1 as SQVTM and CDR2 as ANQGSEA. CDR3 length: 13 residues. Combining the CDR3 with reference TRBV29-1 and TRBJ1-2 gives the whole variable domain SAVISQKPSRDICQRGTSLTIQCQVDSQVTMMFWYRQQPGQSLTLIATANQGSEATYESGFVIDKFPISRPNLTFSTLTVSNMSPEDSSIYLCSVEGDRVGGYTFGSGTRLTVV.